Below, 25 T cell receptor beta chains from the same sample are listed, as sequenced in a study of blood T cell repertoires in COVID-19. Generated by immunoSEQ multiplex PCR, the TCRdb table keeps only in-frame clones and is missing some. The sample holds over 300,000 clones; around 90% are singletons and the top ten take 6.5%. The source material was peripheral blood. The source of these receptors is a man younger than 35 with active or convalescent COVID-19.

The chain uses TRBV5-1 and TRBJ2-7; 11 nucleotides line up with TRBD2. The V gene's germline CDR1 is SGHRS and CDR2 YFSETQ. Trimming removed 3 bases from V and 9 bases from J; junction bases left unmatched: 2. This CDR3 contains 12 residues. The CDR3 bases are TGCGCCAGCAGCTCACTAGCGGGAGCGCAGTACTTC. It specifies CASSSLAGAQYF.

This clone appeared once. This chain joins TRBV28 and TRBJ1-1; D remains ambiguous. The V end lost 3 bases, the J end lost 8 bases, and 13 bases lay between the germline ends. Germline CDR1 MDHEN, CDR2 SYDVKM. The CDR3 loop spans 13 amino acids. The CDR3 DNA is TGTGCCAGCAGTTTCCCGACCCGGAGAGAAGCTTTCTTT. Its protein product is CASSFPTRREAFF.

The chain recombines TRBV14 with TRBJ2-7; D remains unclear. This CDR3 comprises 12 residues. V dropped 3 bases and J dropped 3 bases, with 6 bases sitting between them. Per germline, CDR1 SGHDN and CDR2 FVKESK. CDR3 DNA: TGTGCCAGCAGCCACCGCAGCTACGAGCAGTACTTC. Its translation is CASSHRSYEQYF.

This clone was detected only once. Other DNA sequences of this sample code for an identical CDR3. CDR3 protein: CASSLEGQGGQPQHF. The CDR3 region has the DNA TGTGCCAGCAGCTTAGAGGGACAGGGGGGCCAGCCCCAGCATTTT. The J gene is TRBJ1-5, the V gene TRBV7-2; TRBD1 matches 11 bases. CDR3 length equals 15 residues. V trimming: 1 base; J trimming: 7 bases; junction bases outside the gene matches: 3. The V gene's germline CDR1 is SGHTA and CDR2 FQGNSA. The entire variable domain, with the rest obtained from reference TRBV7-2 and TRBJ1-5, is as follows: GAGVSQSPSNKVTEKGKDVELRCDPISGHTALYWYRQSLGQGLEFLIYFQGNSAPDKSGLPSDRFSAERTGGSVSTLTIQRTQQEDSAVYLCASSLEGQGGQPQHFGDGTRLSIL.

This clone has only one observation. V is TRBV21-1 and J is TRBJ1-1; no DNA check was done on the table's D call, TRBD1. TRBV21-1 counts as a pseudogene. This CDR3 contains 14 residues. This chain's CDR3 is CASSRDREGTEAFF. The CDR3 region has the DNA TGTGCCAGCAGCAGGGACAGGGAGGGAACTGAAGCTTTCTTT.

This clone was seen at least ten times. V gene TRBV12-3 or TRBV12-4 combines with J gene TRBJ2-7; 7 bases are a match to TRBD1. The J segment lost 4 bases and the V segment lost 5 bases, leaving 5 bases of the junction unmatched. This CDR3 comprises 13 residues. DNA of the CDR3: TGTGCCAGCAGTACGTCCAGGGGGTACGAGCAGTACTTC. This gives the protein CASSTSRGYEQYF.

This chain links TRBV5-4 with TRBJ2-3, with a weak D call TRBD1 (6 bases). V was pared by 3 bases and J by 6 bases, with 17 bases between. The CDR3 covers 15 residues. The germline gives CDR1 SGHNT, CDR2 YYREEE (reference sequence). The CDR3, as DNA: TGTGCCAGCAGCTCCCACCCTACAGGGCCGGATACGCAGTATTTT. Amino acids: CASSSHPTGPDTQYF.

The genes are TRBV28 and TRBJ1-3; D is possibly TRBD1 (6 bases). The CDR3 is 14 residues long. V shed 5 bases and J shed 2 bases, with 10 bases lying between them. The germline CDR1 and CDR2 sequences are MDHEN and SYDVKM. In nucleotides, the CDR3 is TGTGCCAGCAGTGAGACAGGCCCTGGAAACACCATATATTTT. Its protein product is CASSETGPGNTIYF.

The chain carries TRBV24-1 and TRBJ2-1; weak D call: TRBD1 (5 bases). The germline CDR1 and CDR2 sequences are KGHDR and SFDVKD. The CDR3 has 16 residues. Trimming cost V 3 bases and J 4 bases, with 15 bases left between them. The CDR3 is CATSDDFLGDYNEQFF. The CDR3 nucleotides read TGTGCCACCAGTGATGATTTTCTAGGGGATTACAATGAGCAGTTCTTC.

The V and J genes are TRBV27 and TRBJ2-5; TRBD1 matches at 11 bases. The CDR3 contains 18 residues. Germline lookup yields CDR1 MNHEY and CDR2 SMNVEV (reference sequence). J was trimmed by 4 bases and V by 6 bases; bases with no gene match: 16. CDR3 amino acids: CASRSGTGGQRMGETQYF. CDR3 nucleotides: TGTGCCAGCAGGTCCGGGACAGGGGGTCAGAGAATGGGAGAGACCCAGTACTTC.

This clone has just one count. This sequence joins TRBV5-1 and TRBJ2-5, with 8 bases lining up with TRBD1. The germline gives CDR1 SGHRS, CDR2 YFSETQ. This CDR3 is built from 13 residues. The J segment lost 4 bases and the V segment lost 9 bases, leaving 8 bases of the junction unmatched. The CDR3 loop is CANTRTGTETQYF. As DNA, the CDR3 is TGCGCCAACACTAGGACAGGGACAGAGACCCAGTACTTC.

The J gene is TRBJ1-2, the V gene TRBV27; D is uncertain. The CDR3 covers 11 residues. Germline assignment: CDR1 MNHEY and CDR2 SMNVEV (reference sequence). V was cut by 11 bases and J by 4 bases, with 11 bases left in between. CDR3 sequence (DNA): TGTGCCGTCTCCCGGGGCTATGGCTACACCTTC. It is translated as CAVSRGYGYTF.

CDR3 DNA sequence: TGTGCCAGCTCACCAACGAACCCCGGGACAGGCCAAGAGACCCAGTACTTC. Translating gives CASSPTNPGTGQETQYF. This chain uses TRBV18 with TRBJ2-5, with TRBD1 matching over 8 bases. Per germline, CDR1 KGHSH and CDR2 LQKENI. The CDR3 spans 17 residues. V shed 2 bases, J shed 1 base, and the junction held 9 bases outside the gene matches.

This clone was picked up one time. In nucleotides, the CDR3 is TGTGCCATCAGTGAACTAGCGGGAGGATACGAGCAGTACTTC. This translates into CAISELAGGYEQYF. The chain joins TRBV10-3 to TRBJ2-7; 12 bases map to TRBD2. This CDR3 is 14 amino acids long. Germline-derived CDR1 and CDR2 are ENHRY and SYGVKD. J lost 4 bases, V lost 3 bases, and 1 base had no gene match.

The rearrangement uses TRBV2 and TRBJ1-1, with D uncertain. The CDR3 is 17 residues long. The germline V gene has CDR1 SNHLY and CDR2 FYNNEI. V dropped 1 base and J dropped 0 bases, with 15 bases sitting between them. The CDR3 coding sequence is TGTGCCAGCAGTGAAGAGATGATTGGAGGGATGAACACTGAAGCTTTCTTT. Its translation: CASSEEMIGGMNTEAFF. Complete variable domain (other parts from reference TRBV2 and TRBJ1-1): EPEVTQTPSHQVTQMGQEVILRCVPISNHLYFYWYRQILGQKVEFLVSFYNNEISEKSEIFDDQFSVERPDGSNFTLKIRSTKLEDSAMYFCASSEEMIGGMNTEAFFGQGTRLTVV.

The V and J genes are TRBV6-6 and TRBJ2-3, with 8 bases lining up with TRBD1. Losses at the gene ends were 6 bases for V and 5 bases for J; bases not matched to a gene: 7. There are 14 residues in the CDR3. Germline V gives CDR1 MNHNY, CDR2 SVGAGI (reference sequence). The CDR3: CASRAQGAEDTQYF. CDR3 coding DNA: TGTGCCAGCAGGGCTCAGGGGGCCGAAGATACGCAGTATTTT.

This clone was counted a single time. The gene calls are TRBV28 and TRBJ1-3; TRBD1 matches at 7 bases. CDR1 MDHEN and CDR2 SYDVKM come from the germline V gene. J lost 1 base, V lost 4 bases, and 7 bases had no gene match. This CDR3 has 16 residues. In DNA, the CDR3 is TGTGCCAGCAGTTCCCCAGGGGGTTCGTCTGGAAACACCATATATTTT. Amino acids: CASSSPGGSSGNTIYF.

The chain is built from TRBV7-3 and TRBJ2-1; a possible D gene is TRBD2 (5 bases). The germline gives CDR1 SGHTA, CDR2 FQGTGA. Trimming took off 4 bases at V and 4 bases at J, with 17 bases between the two ends. The CDR3 consists of 16 residues. Here the CDR3 DNA reads TGTGCCAGCAGCTCTTTGGGTGGGAGAGGGTACAATGAGCAGTTCTTC. It codes for CASSSLGGRGYNEQFF.

V and J are TRBV19 and TRBJ2-3; 9 bases match TRBD1. The CDR3 contains 14 residues. Germline CDR1 and CDR2: LNHDA and SQIVND (reference sequence). The V segment lost 4 bases and the J segment 6 bases; nucleotides outside the gene matches: 5. The CDR3 sequence: CASSNRDRVDTQYF. CDR3 DNA: TGTGCCAGTAGTAACCGGGACAGGGTGGATACGCAGTATTTT. Using reference TRBV19 and TRBJ2-3 for the parts outside the CDR3, the full variable domain is DGGITQSPKYLFRKEGQNVTLSCEQNLNHDAMYWYRQDPGQGLRLIYYSQIVNDFQKGDIAEGYSVSREKKESFPLTVTSAQKNPTAFYLCASSNRDRVDTQYFGPGTRLTVL.

The genes are TRBV28 and TRBJ1-5; 10 bases agree with TRBD1. J lost 6 bases, V lost 10 bases, and 12 bases had no gene match. The CDR3 runs to 15 residues. The V gene's germline CDR1 is MDHEN and CDR2 SYDVKM. The CDR3 nucleotides read TGTGCCACTCACGCCCGGGACAGGGGAATTCAGCCCCAGCATTTT. Encoded protein: CATHARDRGIQPQHF.

The gene calls are TRBV7-3 and TRBJ2-7, with 8 bases fitting TRBD1. Germline trimming cut 6 bases from V and 2 bases from J; bases unmatched to any gene: 6. The CDR3 contains 14 residues. In germline, CDR1 is SGHTA, CDR2 FQGTGA. CDR3 residues: CASRDTGGAYEQYF. The CDR3 region has the DNA TGTGCCAGCAGGGACACAGGGGGAGCCTACGAGCAGTACTTC.

The chain is built from TRBV7-9 and TRBJ2-1; the D gene is possibly TRBD2 (6 bases). This CDR3 has 13 amino acids. Trimming took 8 bases from V and 8 from J, leaving 16 bases between them. In germline, CDR1 is SEHNR, CDR2 FQNEAQ (reference sequence). CDR3 sequence reads: CASLSGAGYEQFF. CDR3 bases: TGTGCCAGCCTCTCCGGGGCGGGGTATGAGCAGTTCTTC.

The rearrangement links TRBV10-3 to TRBJ2-7, with D maybe TRBD1 (6 bases). The CDR3 sequence is 15 residues long. Trimming removed 2 bases at V and 6 bases at J, with 17 bases between. Looked up from germline, CDR1 is ENHRY and CDR2 is SYGVKD. CDR3 in DNA: TGTGCCATCAGTGAGCCAGGGGAAGTTAAGCGCGAGCAGTACTTC. It is translated as CAISEPGEVKREQYF.

The chain has TRBV7-9 and TRBJ2-7; D unclear. With 1 base removed from V and 4 bases from J, the gap between germline ends came to 5 bases. This CDR3 is built from 12 residues. From germline, CDR1 is SEHNR and CDR2 FQNEAQ (reference sequence). The CDR3 is CASSLDMYEQYF. CDR3 in DNA: TGTGCCAGCAGCTTAGATATGTACGAGCAGTACTTC.

This clone is a singleton in its sample. The chain links TRBV21-1 to TRBJ1-1. TRBV21-1 is shown as a pseudogene. This CDR3 comprises 15 residues. The DNA of the CDR3 is TGTGCCAGCAGCGCCTACGGACTGTTGAACACTGAAGCTTTCTTT. This translates into CASSAYGLLNTEAFF.